This TCR beta chain appears in the sequencing data of a study of cytomegalovirus exposure and HLA in healthy donors. At the level of the study: In a previous analysis, some 120 million unique TCR beta sequences were found from some 180 million T cells. Notes on the study in general: No immune exposure information besides CMV serostatus was available. A previous analysis found most TCR beta V segments productive roughly 87% or roughly 30% of the time.

Comments on this clone: Its specificity is not known.

There were likely unrecorded immune exposures, though donors were nominally healthy when sampled. Both 60 Vbeta primers and 13 Jbeta primers went into the PCR. Sequenced by immunoSEQ multiplex PCR; TCRdb stores in-frame clones only, minus some. Among tens of thousands of clones, about 83% were seen once, and the ten largest hold 4.3%. V shed 4 bases and J shed 4 bases, with 17 bases lying between them. CDR3 size: 15 residues. Germline CDR1 reads SEHNR; CDR2 reads FQNEAQ (reference sequence). This clonotype was sampled from a man aged 25-40 years in good health and CMV-seronegative. V and J are TRBV7-9 and TRBJ2-7; a possible D gene is TRBD1 (6 bases). The sequenced sample consisted of PBMCs. In DNA form, the CDR3 reads TGTGCCAGCAGCTCACCGACAGGTGGGGAGTACGAGCAGTACTTC. The encoded protein is CASSSPTGGEYEQYF.